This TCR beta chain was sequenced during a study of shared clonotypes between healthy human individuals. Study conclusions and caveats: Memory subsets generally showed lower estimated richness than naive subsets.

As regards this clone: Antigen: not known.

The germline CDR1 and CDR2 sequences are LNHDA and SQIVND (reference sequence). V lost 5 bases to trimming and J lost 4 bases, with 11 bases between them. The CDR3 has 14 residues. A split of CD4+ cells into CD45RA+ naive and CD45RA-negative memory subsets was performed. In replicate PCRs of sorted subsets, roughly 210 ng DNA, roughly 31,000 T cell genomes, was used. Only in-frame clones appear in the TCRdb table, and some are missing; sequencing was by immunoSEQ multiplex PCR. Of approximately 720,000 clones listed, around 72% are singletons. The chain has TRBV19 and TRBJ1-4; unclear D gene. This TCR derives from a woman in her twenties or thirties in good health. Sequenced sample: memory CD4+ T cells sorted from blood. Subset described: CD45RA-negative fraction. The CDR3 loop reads CASSSVAGNEKLFF. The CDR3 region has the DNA TGTGCCAGTAGTTCCGTGGCGGGTAATGAAAAACTGTTTTTT.